This record covers a single T cell receptor (beta chain). Its specificity is not known. This sample is part of a study of molecular identifiers for immune sequencing clone quantification. Study results and caveats: Shared barcodes on identical TCR molecules could underestimate the sizes of highly expanded clones. Spiked Jurkat TCR RNA equal to one cell could reportedly be picked out among 900,000 to 1,000,000 naive cells.

CD8+CD4-CCR7+CD45RA+ sorting gave the naive CD8 T cells. MiXCR, applied by TCRdb to the PCR reads, yields one record per CDR3 protein. The repertoire has approximately 100,000 distinct CDR3 sequences, 36% of them found once; the top ten carry less than 5.5%. This CDR3 region has 14 residues. Trimming stripped 6 bases from V and 4 bases from J, with 13 bases between. The chain links TRBV12-3 or TRBV12-4 to TRBJ2-1; D unclear. The TCR was taken from a human donor in good health. Some libraries in this study had Jurkat cell RNA spiked in. The specimen was naive CD8+ T cells from blood, with Jurkat cell RNA spiked in. As to subset: FACS-sorted CD8+CD4-CCR7+CD45RA+ naive T cells. CDR3 sequence: CASRSDKEYNEQFF. The CDR3 DNA reads TGTGCCAGCAGGTCCGACAAGGAGTACAATGAGCAGTTCTTC.